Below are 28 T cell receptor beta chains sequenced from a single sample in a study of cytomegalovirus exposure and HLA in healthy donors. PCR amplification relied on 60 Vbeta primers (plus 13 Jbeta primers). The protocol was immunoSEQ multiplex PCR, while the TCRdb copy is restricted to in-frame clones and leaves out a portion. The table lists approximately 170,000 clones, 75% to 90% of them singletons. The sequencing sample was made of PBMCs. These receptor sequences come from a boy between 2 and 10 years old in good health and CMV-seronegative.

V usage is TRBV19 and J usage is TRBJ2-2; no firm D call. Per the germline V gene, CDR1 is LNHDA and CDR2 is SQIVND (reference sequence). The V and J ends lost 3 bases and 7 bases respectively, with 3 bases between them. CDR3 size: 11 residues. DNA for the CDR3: TGTGCCAGTAGTATTTACGGGGAGCTGTTTTTT. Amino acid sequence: CASSIYGELFF. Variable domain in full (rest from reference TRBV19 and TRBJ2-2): DGGITQSPKYLFRKEGQNVTLSCEQNLNHDAMYWYRQDPGQGLRLIYYSQIVNDFQKGDIAEGYSVSREKKESFPLTVTSAQKNPTAFYLCASSIYGELFFGEGSRLTVL.

CDR3 sequence (DNA): TGCGCCAGCAGCTTGCGACTCTCGAACACTGAAGCTTTCTTT. Protein sequence: CASSLRLSNTEAFF. The chain is built from TRBV5-1 and TRBJ1-1; D not resolved. This CDR3 has 14 amino acids. With 1 base removed from V and 1 base from J, the gap between germline ends came to 8 bases. The germline gives CDR1 SGHRS, CDR2 YFSETQ.

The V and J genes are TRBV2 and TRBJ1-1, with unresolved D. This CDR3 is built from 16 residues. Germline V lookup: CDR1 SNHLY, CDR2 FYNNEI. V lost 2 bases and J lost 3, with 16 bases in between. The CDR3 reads CASSEPTAVKDTEAFF. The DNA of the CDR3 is TGTGCCAGCAGTGAACCTACAGCGGTTAAGGACACTGAAGCTTTCTTT.

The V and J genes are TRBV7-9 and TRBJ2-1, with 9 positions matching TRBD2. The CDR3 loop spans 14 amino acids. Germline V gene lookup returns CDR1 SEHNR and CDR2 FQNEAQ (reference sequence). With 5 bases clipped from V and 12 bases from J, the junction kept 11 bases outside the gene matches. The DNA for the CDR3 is TGTGCCAGCAGCGAAGGACTAGCGTCCGAGGGGCAGTTCTTC. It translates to CASSEGLASEGQFF.

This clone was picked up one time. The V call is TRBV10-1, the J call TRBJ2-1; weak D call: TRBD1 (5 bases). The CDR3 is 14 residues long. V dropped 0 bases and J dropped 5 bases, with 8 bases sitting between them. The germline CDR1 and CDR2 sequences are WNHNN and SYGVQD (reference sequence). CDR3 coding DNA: TGCGCCAGCAGTGAGTCGCCAGGGAACAATGAGCAGTTCTTC. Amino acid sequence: CASSESPGNNEQFF.

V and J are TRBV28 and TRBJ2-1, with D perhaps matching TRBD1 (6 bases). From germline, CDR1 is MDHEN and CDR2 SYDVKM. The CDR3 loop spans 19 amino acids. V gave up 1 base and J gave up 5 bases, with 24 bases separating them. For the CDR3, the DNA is TGTGCCAGCAGTTTATTAAGTCGTTGGGGGCCAGGAGTAGACAATGAGCAGTTCTTC. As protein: CASSLLSRWGPGVDNEQFF.

CDR3 DNA sequence: TGTGCCAGCAGCTTATTTCCCCTGGGACAGCCGAACACTGAAGCTTTCTTT. Its protein product is CASSLFPLGQPNTEAFF. This chain joins TRBV11-2 and TRBJ1-1; 7 bases line up with TRBD1. Germline V lookup: CDR1 SGHAT, CDR2 FQNNGV. Trimming removed 2 bases from V and 1 base from J; junction bases left unmatched: 10. The CDR3 sequence is 17 residues long. The full variable domain, completed using reference TRBV11-2 and TRBJ1-1, is EAGVAQSPRYKIIEKRQSVAFWCNPISGHATLYWYQQILGQGPKLLIQFQNNGVVDDSQLPKDRFSAERLKGVDSTLKIQPAKLEDSAVYLCASSLFPLGQPNTEAFFGQGTRLTVV.

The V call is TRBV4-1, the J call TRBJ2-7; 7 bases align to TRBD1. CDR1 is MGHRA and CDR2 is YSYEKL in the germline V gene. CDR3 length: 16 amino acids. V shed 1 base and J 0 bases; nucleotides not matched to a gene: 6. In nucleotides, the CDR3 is TGCGCCAGCAGCCAAGTGAGGGACAGCCACTCCTACGAGCAGTACTTC. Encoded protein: CASSQVRDSHSYEQYF.

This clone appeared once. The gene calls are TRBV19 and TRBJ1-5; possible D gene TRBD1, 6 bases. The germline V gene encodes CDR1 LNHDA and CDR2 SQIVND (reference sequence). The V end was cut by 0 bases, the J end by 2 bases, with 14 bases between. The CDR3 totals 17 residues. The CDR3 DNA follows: TGTGCCAGTAGTATAGACAGGGGCAGGAAGGGCAATCAGCCCCAGCATTTT. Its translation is CASSIDRGRKGNQPQHF.

The CDR3 bases are TGTGCCAGTAGTATCGGGACAGGGGAATTGGGTTTCACGGAGACCCAGTACTTC. Residues: CASSIGTGELGFTETQYF. The chain carries TRBV19 and TRBJ2-5, with TRBD1 matching over 10 bases. The J segment lost 5 bases and the V segment lost 3 bases, leaving 15 bases of the junction unmatched. The CDR3 is 18 residues long. The V gene's germline CDR1 is LNHDA and CDR2 SQIVND (reference sequence).

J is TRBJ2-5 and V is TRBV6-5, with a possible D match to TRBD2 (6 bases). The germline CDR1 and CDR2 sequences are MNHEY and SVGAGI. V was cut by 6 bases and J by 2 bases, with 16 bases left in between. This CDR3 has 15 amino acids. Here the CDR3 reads CASRAERAPQETQYF. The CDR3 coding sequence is TGTGCCAGCAGAGCCGAGCGGGCCCCACAAGAGACCCAGTACTTC.

The CDR3, as DNA: TGCAGCGTTGTCCGCGGCAGCACCGGGGAGCTGTTTTTT. This translates into CSVVRGSTGELFF. V and J are TRBV29-1 and TRBJ2-2; D gene ambiguous. Germline-derived CDR1 and CDR2 are SQVTM and ANQGSEA. Trimming shortened V by 4 bases and J by 4 bases, and 10 bases separated the two germline ends. The CDR3 runs 13 residues.

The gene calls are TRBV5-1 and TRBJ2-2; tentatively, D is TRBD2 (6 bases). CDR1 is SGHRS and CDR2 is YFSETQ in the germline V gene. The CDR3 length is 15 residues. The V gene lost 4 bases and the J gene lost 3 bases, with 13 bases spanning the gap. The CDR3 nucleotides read TGCGCCAGCAGCCCCCAAGGAGGGGACACCGGGGAGCTGTTTTTT. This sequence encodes CASSPQGGDTGELFF.

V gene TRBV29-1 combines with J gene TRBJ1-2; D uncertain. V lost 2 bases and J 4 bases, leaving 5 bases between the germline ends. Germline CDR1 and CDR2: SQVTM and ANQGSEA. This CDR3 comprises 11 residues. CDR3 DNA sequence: TGCAGCGTTGAATCCGGCTATGGCTACACCTTC. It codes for CSVESGYGYTF.

The CDR3 DNA reads TGTGCCAGCACCATGGACAGGGAAGCTTTCTTT. It specifies CASTMDREAFF. J is TRBJ1-1 and V is TRBV2; the match to TRBD1 covers 7 bases. In germline, CDR1 is SNHLY, CDR2 FYNNEI. The CDR3 length is 11 residues. V lost 7 bases and J lost 8; bases outside the gene matches: 4.

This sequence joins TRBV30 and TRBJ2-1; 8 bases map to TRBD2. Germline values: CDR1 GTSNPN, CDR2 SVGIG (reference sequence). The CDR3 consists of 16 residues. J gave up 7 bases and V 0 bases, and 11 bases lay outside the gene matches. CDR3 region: CAWSVDPGGPLNEQFF. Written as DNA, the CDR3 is TGTGCCTGGAGTGTAGACCCGGGGGGGCCGTTGAATGAGCAGTTCTTC.

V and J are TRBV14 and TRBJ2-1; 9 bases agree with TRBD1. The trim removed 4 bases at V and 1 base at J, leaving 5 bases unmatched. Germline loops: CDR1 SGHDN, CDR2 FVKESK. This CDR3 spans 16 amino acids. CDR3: CASSPWTGESYNEQFF. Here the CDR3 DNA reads TGTGCCAGCAGCCCCTGGACAGGGGAATCCTACAATGAGCAGTTCTTC.

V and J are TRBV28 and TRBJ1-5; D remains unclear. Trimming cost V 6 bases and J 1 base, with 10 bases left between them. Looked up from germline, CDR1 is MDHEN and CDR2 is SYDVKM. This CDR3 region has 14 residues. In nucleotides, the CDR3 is TGTGCCAGCAGGGGGAGGGCGAGCAATCAGCCCCAGCATTTT. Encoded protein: CASRGRASNQPQHF.

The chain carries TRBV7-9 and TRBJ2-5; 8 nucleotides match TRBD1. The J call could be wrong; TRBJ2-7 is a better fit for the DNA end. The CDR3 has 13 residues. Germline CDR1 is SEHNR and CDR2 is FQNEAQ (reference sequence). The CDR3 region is CASSLGQGAEQYF. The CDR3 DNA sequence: TGTGCCAGCAGCTTAGGCCAGGGGGCCGAGCAGTACTTC.

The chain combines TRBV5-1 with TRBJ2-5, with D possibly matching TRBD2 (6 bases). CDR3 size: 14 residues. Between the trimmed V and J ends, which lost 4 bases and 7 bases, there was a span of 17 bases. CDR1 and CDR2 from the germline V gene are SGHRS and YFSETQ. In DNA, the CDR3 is TGCGCCAGCAGCGTACTAGCTTCAGACAGGACCCAGTACTTC. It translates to CASSVLASDRTQYF.

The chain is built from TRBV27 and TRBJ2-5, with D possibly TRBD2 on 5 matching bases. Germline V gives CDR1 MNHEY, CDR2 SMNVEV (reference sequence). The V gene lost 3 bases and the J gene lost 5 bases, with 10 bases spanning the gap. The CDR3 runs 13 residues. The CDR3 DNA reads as TGTGCCAGCAGTTTCGCGCAGCGGGAGACCCAGTACTTC. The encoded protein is CASSFAQRETQYF.

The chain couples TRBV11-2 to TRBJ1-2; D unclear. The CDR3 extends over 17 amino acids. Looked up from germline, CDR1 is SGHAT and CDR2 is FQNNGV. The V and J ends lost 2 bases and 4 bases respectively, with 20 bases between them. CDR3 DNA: TGTGCCAGCAGCTTAAGTCTCGGCTTCCAACGGGGCTATGGCTACACCTTC. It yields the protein CASSLSLGFQRGYGYTF.

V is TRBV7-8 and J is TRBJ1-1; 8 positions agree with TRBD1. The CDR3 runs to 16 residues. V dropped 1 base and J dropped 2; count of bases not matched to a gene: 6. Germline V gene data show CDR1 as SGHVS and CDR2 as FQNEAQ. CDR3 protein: CASSLVSQGANTEAFF. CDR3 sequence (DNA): TGTGCCAGCAGCTTAGTTTCGCAGGGGGCTAACACTGAAGCTTTCTTT. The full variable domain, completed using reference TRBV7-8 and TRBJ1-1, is GAGVSQSPRYKVAKRGQDVALRCDPISGHVSLFWYQQALGQGPEFLTYFQNEAQLDKSGLPSDRFFAERPEGSVSTLKIQRTQQEDSAVYLCASSLVSQGANTEAFFGQGTRLTVV.

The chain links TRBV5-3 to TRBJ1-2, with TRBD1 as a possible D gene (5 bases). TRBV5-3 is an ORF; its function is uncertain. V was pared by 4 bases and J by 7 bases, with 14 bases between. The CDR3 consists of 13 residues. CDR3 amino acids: CARSRKNGGGYTF. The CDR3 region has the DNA TGTGCCAGAAGCCGCAAGAACGGGGGTGGCTACACCTTC.

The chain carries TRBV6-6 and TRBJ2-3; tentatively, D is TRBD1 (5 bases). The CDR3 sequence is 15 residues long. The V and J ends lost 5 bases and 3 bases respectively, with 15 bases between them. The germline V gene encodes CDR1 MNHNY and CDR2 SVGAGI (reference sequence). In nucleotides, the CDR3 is TGTGCCAGCAGTCGACTTGACAGCCGGACAGATACGCAGTATTTT. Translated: CASSRLDSRTDTQYF.

DNA of the CDR3: TGTGCCAGCAGTGAGAGTGGTTTGGATGGCTACACCTTC. Its protein product is CASSESGLDGYTF. The V call is TRBV6-4, the J call TRBJ1-2, with D hard to call. The CDR3 loop spans 13 amino acids. The germline V and J ends were trimmed by 3 bases and 6 bases, with 11 bases remaining between them. CDR1 is MRHNA and CDR2 is SNTAGT in the germline V gene.

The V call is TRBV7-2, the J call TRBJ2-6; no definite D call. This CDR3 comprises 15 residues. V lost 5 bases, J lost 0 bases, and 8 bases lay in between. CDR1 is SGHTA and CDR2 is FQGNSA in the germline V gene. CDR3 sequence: CASSPSYSGANVLTF. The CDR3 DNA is TGTGCCAGCAGCCCAAGCTACTCTGGGGCCAACGTCCTGACTTTC.

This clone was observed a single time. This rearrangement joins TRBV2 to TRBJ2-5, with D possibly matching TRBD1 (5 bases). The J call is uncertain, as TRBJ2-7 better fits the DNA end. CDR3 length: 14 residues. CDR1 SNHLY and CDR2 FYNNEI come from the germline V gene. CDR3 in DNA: TGTGCCATCACCGACAGCCGGATCACCTACGAGCAGTACTTC. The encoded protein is CAITDSRITYEQYF.